Listed below are T cell receptor beta chains from one sample, sequenced in a study of cytomegalovirus exposure and HLA in healthy donors. Only in-frame clones appear in the TCRdb table, and some are missing; sequencing was by immunoSEQ multiplex PCR. The sample has approximately 100,000 clones, around three quarters seen once; the top ten hold about 2.5%. Material: PBMCs. The receptors shown here come from a man aged 50-60 years in good health and CMV-seropositive. Each CDR3 is given with its conserved first and last residue. D genes are given only for firm matches. Size is omitted from some rows. Given values are once, few, many or a class for expanded clones.

j_gene	d_gene	v_gene	abundance	CDR3aa	CDR3nt
TRBJ2-3	TRBD2	TRBV11-2	NA	CASSSSTSGRAAITDTQYF	TGTGCCAGCAGCTCCTCAACTAGCGGGAGGGCCGCGATCACAGATACGCAGTATTTT
TRBJ2-7	TRBD2	TRBV25-1	NA	CASSEYKGLAGYEQYF	TGTGCCAGCAGTGAATATAAGGGACTAGCGGGTTACGAGCAGTACTTC
TRBJ2-5	NA	TRBV6-5	NA	CASSRTVETQYF	TGTGCCAGCAGTCGGACAGTTGAGACCCAGTACTTC
TRBJ1-1	TRBD1	TRBV27	NA	CASSPLSPRQGAEAFF	TGTGCCAGCAGTCCACTCTCCCCACGACAGGGGGCTGAAGCTTTCTTT
TRBJ2-1	TRBD2	TRBV7-6	NA	CASSLTSGGGNEQFF	TGTGCCAGCAGCCTGACTAGCGGGGGCGGGAATGAGCAGTTCTTC
TRBJ2-4	TRBD1	TRBV19	few	CASSATGGLLAKNIQYF	TGTGCCAGTAGTGCTACAGGGGGCCTCCTAGCCAAAAACATTCAGTACTTC
TRBJ2-7	TRBD2	TRBV9	NA	CASSVGGGTRYSWEQYF	TGTGCCAGCAGCGTAGGGGGGGGGACTAGATACAGTTGGGAGCAGTACTTC
TRBJ2-5	NA	TRBV6-6	NA	CASSPGDRTQYF	TGTGCCAGCAGTCCCGGCGACAGGACCCAGTACTTC
TRBJ1-6	TRBD1	TRBV2	NA	CASSIGQGSSPLHF	TGTGCCAGCAGTATTGGACAGGGAAGTTCACCCCTCCACTTT
TRBJ2-5	NA	TRBV9	NA	CASSSHFQETQYF	TGTGCCAGCAGTAGTCACTTCCAAGAGACCCAGTACTTC
TRBJ2-1	NA	TRBV30	NA	CAWKGRGSSYNEQFF	TGTGCCTGGAAAGGCAGGGGAAGCTCCTACAATGAGCAGTTCTTC
TRBJ2-1	TRBD1	TRBV5-6	NA	CASSDAGTGSSYNEQFF	TGTGCCAGCAGCGACGCCGGGACAGGGAGCTCCTACAATGAGCAGTTCTTC
TRBJ2-2	TRBD2	TRBV19	NA	CASSTSGGNTGELFF	TGTGCCAGTAGTACTAGCGGCGGGAACACCGGGGAGCTGTTTTTT
TRBJ1-2	TRBD1	TRBV5-1	NA	CASSSTTGGQITWDGYTF	TGCGCCAGCAGCTCAACGACAGGGGGCCAAATAACTTGGGATGGCTACACCTTC
TRBJ2-2	TRBD2	TRBV10-3	NA	CAISSAGGTNTGELFF	TGTGCCATCAGTTCAGCGGGAGGGACGAACACCGGGGAGCTGTTTTTT
TRBJ2-2	TRBD1	TRBV5-1	NA	CASSLGQGGGELFF	TGCGCCAGCAGCTTGGGACAGGGTGGCGGGGAGCTGTTTTTT
TRBJ2-5	NA	TRBV11-2	NA	CASSLTAQETQYF	TGTGCCAGCAGCCTGACAGCACAAGAGACCCAGTACTTC
TRBJ2-2	NA	TRBV9	NA	CASSWDFSNTGELFF	TGTGCCAGCAGCTGGGACTTTTCGAACACCGGGGAGCTGTTTTTT
TRBJ2-7	NA	TRBV21-1	NA	CASTLSGTGTSYYEQYF	TGTGCCAGCACCTTGAGCGGTACGGGCACGTCTTACTACGAGCAGTACTTC
TRBJ1-1	NA	TRBV5-1	NA	CASSPRVRENTEAFF	TGCGCCAGCAGCCCGAGGGTGAGGGAGAACACTGAAGCTTTCTTT
TRBJ2-5	NA	TRBV5-4	NA	CASSLVGQGGQETQYF	TGTGCCAGCAGCTTGGTGGGGCAGGGGGGACAAGAGACCCAGTACTTC
TRBJ2-3	TRBD2	TRBV9	NA	CASSVREGGTDTQYF	TGTGCCAGCAGCGTAAGGGAGGGCGGCACAGATACGCAGTATTTT
TRBJ2-1	TRBD2	TRBV2	NA	CASSGGLAGAGNNEQFF	TGTGCCAGCAGTGGGGGACTAGCGGGAGCTGGGAACAATGAGCAGTTCTTC
TRBJ1-1	TRBD1	TRBV7-9	NA	CSSSLVQKGARNTEAFF	TGTTCCAGCAGCTTAGTTCAAAAGGGGGCAAGGAACACTGAAGCTTTCTTT